This T cell receptor beta chain derives from a study of cytomegalovirus exposure and HLA in healthy donors. Overall study findings and caveats: TCR sequences were mostly rare, though some public TCRs occurred in many donors. There was a cluster of highly shared sequence variants that was likely a sequencing artifact. It was assumed in the presence/absence analyses that sequencing depth was roughly uniform across donors.

Note on this clone: The target antigen is unknown.

These donors counted as nominally healthy when sampled, but unrecorded immune exposures were likely. A multiplex PCR was run with 60 Vbeta primers and 13 Jbeta primers. Profiled with immunoSEQ multiplex PCR; TCRdb holds only in-frame clones, not every one. The table has 70,000 to 100,000 clones, approximately 80% seen once. This clonotype was obtained from a man aged 50-59 years in good health and CMV-seropositive. The material sequenced was PBMCs.

The CDR3 DNA reads as TGTGCCAGCAGCTTAACAGGGTACGATAGTGAGCAGTTCTTC. Translating gives CASSLTGYDSEQFF. The chain has TRBV7-8 and TRBJ2-1, with D perhaps TRBD1 (6 bases). The CDR3 covers 14 residues. Germline V gives CDR1 SGHVS, CDR2 FQNEAQ. V was trimmed by 2 bases and J by 9 bases, leaving 14 bases between them.